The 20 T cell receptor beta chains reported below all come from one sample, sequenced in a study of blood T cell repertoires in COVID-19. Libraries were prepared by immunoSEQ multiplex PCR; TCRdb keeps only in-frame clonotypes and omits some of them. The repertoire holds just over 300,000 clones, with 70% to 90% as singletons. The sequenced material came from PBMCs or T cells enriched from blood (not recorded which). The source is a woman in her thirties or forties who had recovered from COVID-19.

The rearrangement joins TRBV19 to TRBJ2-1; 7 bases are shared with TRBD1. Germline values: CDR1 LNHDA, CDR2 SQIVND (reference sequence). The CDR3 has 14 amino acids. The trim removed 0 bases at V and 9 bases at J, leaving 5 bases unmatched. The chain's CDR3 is CASSIEQGIGEQFF. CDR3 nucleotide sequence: TGTGCCAGTAGTATAGAACAGGGGATCGGTGAGCAGTTCTTC.

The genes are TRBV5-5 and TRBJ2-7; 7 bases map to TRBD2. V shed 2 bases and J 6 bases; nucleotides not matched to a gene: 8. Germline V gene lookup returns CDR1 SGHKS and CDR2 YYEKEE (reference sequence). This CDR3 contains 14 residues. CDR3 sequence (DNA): TGTGCCAGCAGCTTTTACGCGGGAGAGGCCGAGCAGTACTTC. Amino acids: CASSFYAGEAEQYF.

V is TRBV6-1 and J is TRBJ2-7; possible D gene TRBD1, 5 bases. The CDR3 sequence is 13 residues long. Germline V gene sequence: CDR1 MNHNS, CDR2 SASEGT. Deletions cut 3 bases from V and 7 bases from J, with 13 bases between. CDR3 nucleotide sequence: TGTGCCAGCAGTGATCCTCCATCAGGGGAGCAGTACTTC. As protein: CASSDPPSGEQYF.

CDR3 sequence (DNA): TGTGCCAGCAGCCTCACAGGGGGCGAAGTTGGCTACACCTTC. As protein: CASSLTGGEVGYTF. The rearrangement uses TRBV11-3 and TRBJ1-2; 9 nucleotides align to TRBD1. This CDR3 comprises 14 residues. V lost 5 bases, J lost 7 bases, and 8 bases stayed unmatched. Germline CDR1 and CDR2: SGHNT and YENEEA.

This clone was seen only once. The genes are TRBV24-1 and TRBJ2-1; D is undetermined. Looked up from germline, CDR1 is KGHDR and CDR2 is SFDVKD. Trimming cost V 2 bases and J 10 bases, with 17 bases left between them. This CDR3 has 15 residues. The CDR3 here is CATSDSMGLPGEQFF. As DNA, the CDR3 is TGTGCCACCAGTGATTCGATGGGCCTACCTGGAGAGCAGTTCTTC.

CDR3 DNA sequence: TGTGCCAGCAGTTTGTTCGACAGGGGCGATGGCTACACCTTC. It is translated as CASSLFDRGDGYTF. The V call is TRBV28, the J call TRBJ1-2, with 8 bases fitting TRBD1. The J segment lost 6 bases and the V segment lost 3 bases, leaving 6 bases of the junction unmatched. The CDR3 is 14 amino acids. In germline, CDR1 is MDHEN, CDR2 SYDVKM.

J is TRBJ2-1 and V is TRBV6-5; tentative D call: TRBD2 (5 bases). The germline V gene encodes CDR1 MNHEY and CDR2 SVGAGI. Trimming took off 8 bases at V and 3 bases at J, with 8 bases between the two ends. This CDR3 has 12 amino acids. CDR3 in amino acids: CASGELYNEQFF. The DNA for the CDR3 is TGTGCCAGCGGGGAGCTCTACAATGAGCAGTTCTTC.

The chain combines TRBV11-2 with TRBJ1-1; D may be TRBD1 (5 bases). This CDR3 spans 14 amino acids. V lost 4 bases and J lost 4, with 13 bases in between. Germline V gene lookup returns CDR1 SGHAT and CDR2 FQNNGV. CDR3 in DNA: TGTGCCAGCAGCTCTGTATGGGGGGGCACTGAAGCTTTCTTT. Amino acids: CASSSVWGGTEAFF.

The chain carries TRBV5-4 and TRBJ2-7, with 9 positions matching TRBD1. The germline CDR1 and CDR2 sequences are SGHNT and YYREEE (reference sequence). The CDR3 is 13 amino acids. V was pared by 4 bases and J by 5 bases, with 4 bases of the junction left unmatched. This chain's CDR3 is CASSRDRVNEQYF. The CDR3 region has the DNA TGTGCCAGCAGCCGGGACAGGGTCAACGAGCAGTACTTC.

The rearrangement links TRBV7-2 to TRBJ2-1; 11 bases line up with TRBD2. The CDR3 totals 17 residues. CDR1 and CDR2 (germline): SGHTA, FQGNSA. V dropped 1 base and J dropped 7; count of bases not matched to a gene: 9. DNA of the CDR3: TGTGCCAGCAGCTTAGGGGCTAGCGGGGGGTGGACTAATGAGCAGTTCTTC. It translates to CASSLGASGGWTNEQFF.

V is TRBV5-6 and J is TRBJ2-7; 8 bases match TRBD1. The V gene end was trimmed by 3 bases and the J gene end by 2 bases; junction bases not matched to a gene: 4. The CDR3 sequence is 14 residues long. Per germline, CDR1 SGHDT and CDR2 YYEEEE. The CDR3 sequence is CASSWDRRTYEQYF. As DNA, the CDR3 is TGTGCCAGCAGCTGGGACAGGCGGACCTACGAGCAGTACTTC.

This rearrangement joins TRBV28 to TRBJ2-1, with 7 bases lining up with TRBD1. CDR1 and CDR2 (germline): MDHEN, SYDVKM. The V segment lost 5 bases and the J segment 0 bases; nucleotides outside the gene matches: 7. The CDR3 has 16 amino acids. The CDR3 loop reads CASSATGPSSYNEQFF. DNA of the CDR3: TGTGCCAGCAGTGCGACAGGGCCGAGCTCCTACAATGAGCAGTTCTTC.

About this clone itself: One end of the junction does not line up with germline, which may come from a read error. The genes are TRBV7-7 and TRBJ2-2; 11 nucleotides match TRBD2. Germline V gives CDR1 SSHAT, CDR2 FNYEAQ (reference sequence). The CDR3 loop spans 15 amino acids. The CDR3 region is CASSILAGDTGELFF. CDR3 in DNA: TGTGCTAGCAGTATACTAGCGGGAGATACCGGGGAGCTGTTTTTT. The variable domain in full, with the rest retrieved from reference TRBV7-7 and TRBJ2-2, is GAGVSQSPRYKVTKRGQDVTLRCDPISSHATLYWYQQALGQGPEFLTYFNYEAQPDKSGLPSDRFSAERPEGSISTLTIQRTEQRDSAMYRCASSILAGDTGELFFGEGSRLTVL.

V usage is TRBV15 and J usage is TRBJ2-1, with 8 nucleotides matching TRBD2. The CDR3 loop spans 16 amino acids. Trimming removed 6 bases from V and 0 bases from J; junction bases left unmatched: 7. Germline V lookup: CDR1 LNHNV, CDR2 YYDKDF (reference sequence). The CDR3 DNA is TGTGCCACCAGAGGCGCGGGGGGTCGCTCCTACAATGAGCAGTTCTTC. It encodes CATRGAGGRSYNEQFF.

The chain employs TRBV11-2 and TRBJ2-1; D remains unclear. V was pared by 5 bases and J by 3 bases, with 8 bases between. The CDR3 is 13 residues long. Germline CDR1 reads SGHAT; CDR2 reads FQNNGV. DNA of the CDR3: TGTGCCAGCAGCCCCGGGTTCTACAATGAGCAGTTCTTC. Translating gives CASSPGFYNEQFF.

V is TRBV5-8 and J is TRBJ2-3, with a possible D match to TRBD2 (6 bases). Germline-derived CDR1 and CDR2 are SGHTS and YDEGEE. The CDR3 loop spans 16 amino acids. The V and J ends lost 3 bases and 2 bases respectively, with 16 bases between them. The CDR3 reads CASSWRRATSTDTQYF. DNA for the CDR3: TGTGCCAGCAGCTGGAGGAGGGCCACATCCACAGATACGCAGTATTTT.

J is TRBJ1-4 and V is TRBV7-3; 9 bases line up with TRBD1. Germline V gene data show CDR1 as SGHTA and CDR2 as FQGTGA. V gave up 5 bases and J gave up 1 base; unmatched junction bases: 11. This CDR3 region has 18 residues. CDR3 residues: CASSRTGTGYVTNEKLFF. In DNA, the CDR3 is TGTGCCAGCAGCCGAACCGGGACAGGGTATGTAACTAATGAAAAACTGTTTTTT.

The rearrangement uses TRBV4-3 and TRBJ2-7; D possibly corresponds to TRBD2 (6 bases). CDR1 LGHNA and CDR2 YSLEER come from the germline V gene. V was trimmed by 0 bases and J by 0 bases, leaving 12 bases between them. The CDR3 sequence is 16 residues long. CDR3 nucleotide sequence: TGCGCCAGCAGCCAAGATAGGCGGGGCCTCTCCTACGAGCAGTACTTC. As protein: CASSQDRRGLSYEQYF.

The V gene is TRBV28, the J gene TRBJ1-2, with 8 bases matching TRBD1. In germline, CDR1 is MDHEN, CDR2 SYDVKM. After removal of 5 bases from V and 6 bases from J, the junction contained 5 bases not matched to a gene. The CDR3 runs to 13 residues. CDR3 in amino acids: CASSPQGGHGYTF. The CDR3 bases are TGTGCCAGCAGTCCACAGGGGGGACATGGCTACACCTTC.

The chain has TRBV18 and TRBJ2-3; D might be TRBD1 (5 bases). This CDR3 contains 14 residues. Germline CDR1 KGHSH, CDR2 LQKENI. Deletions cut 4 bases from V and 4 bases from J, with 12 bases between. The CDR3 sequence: CASSRGALSDTQYF. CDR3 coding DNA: TGTGCCAGCTCACGTGGGGCCCTATCAGATACGCAGTATTTT.